The 2 T cell receptor beta chains in this list originate from one sample, sequenced in a study of CD8 T cells in Susac syndrome. RNA, at roughly 0.5 to 1 ug, was reverse transcribed with random hexamers. Using its own MiXCR run on the immunoSEQ multiplex PCR reads, TCRdb lists one record per CDR3 protein. The table shows a few hundred thousand distinct CDR3 sequences, with 95% occurring only once. Sequences were obtained from CD4+ T cells from PBMCs. These receptors were taken from a human donor with multiple sclerosis.

The genes are TRBV20-1 and TRBJ2-5; D is unresolved. V was trimmed by 5 bases and J by 0 bases, leaving 7 bases between them. CDR3 size: 12 residues. In germline, CDR1 is DFQATT, CDR2 SNEGSKA (reference sequence). CDR3 coding DNA: TGCAGTGCTTATATGGACCAAGAGACCCAGTACTTC. It encodes CSAYMDQETQYF.

The rearrangement links TRBV2 to TRBJ2-1; D ambiguous. In germline, CDR1 is SNHLY, CDR2 FYNNEI. Deletions cut 6 bases from V and 6 bases from J, with 9 bases between. This CDR3 contains 12 residues. CDR3 sequence reads: CASRGWANEQFF. DNA for the CDR3: TGTGCCAGCAGGGGTTGGGCCAATGAGCAGTTCTTC.